The rows below give T cell receptor beta chains drawn from one sample of a study of long-term antiretroviral therapy in people with HIV. TCRdb's copy holds only in-frame clones and misses some; the assay was immunoSEQ multiplex PCR. The sample includes some 33,000 clones, 95% to 98% of them seen just once. Sample: unsorted PBMCs, taken 7.6 years after starting antiretroviral therapy. The receptors here all came from a man aged 25 to 40 with HIV. CDR3s include the opening cysteine and the closing phenylalanine or tryptophan. Each record gives: V gene, CDR3 protein.

TRBV5-1	CASSLGLEYRTDTQYF
TRBV29-1	CSDSREGLYNEQFF
TRBV29-1	CSVGTANSNQPQHF
TRBV6-1	CASSEGGGGGYTF
TRBV11-3	CASSQTSAGELFF
TRBV5-4	CASSFRGHGFYEQYF
TRBV19	CASSMVHWGEQYF
TRBV9	CASSVIGVGEAFF
TRBV5-4	CASSLKGAGGYTF
TRBV7-2	CASTVGRVANEKLFF
TRBV9	CASSSPRFNYGYTF
TRBV6-6	CASSYSNVGREQYF
TRBV5-1	CASSLVRNTEAFF
TRBV4-2	CASSQSSWGNNEQFF
TRBV7-8	CASSPRRGGRGEKLFF
TRBV4-3	CASSQDRSRGGTEAFF
TRBV19	CASTTSAASYEQYF
TRBV7-7	CASSLGVPGASGNTIYF
TRBV7-2	CASSLRTYSNQPQHF
TRBV7-2	CASSLGQLETQYF
TRBV6-6	CASRTGTGGNSPLHF
TRBV2	CASSEASAYGYTF
TRBV4-3	CASSQEMGYSYNSPLHF
TRBV15	CATSRDPLTSGGGHEQFF
TRBV6-1	CASQGLYEQYF
TRBV19	CASEVGGQPQHF
TRBV9	CASSSENTEAFF
TRBV6-1	CASSEASWDSSYEQYF
TRBV10-3	CAISERQGGTDTQYF
TRBV6-5	CASMGTTEAFF
TRBV29-1	CSVRPGQYTQYF
TRBV7-3	CASSLDPRVGTQYF
TRBV19	CASSLTRTGRNQPQHF
TRBV2	CASSAGAGRETQYF
TRBV9	CASSRDPNEKLFF
TRBV27	CASSFGTGELFF
TRBV5-4	CASSWGLAGSSVTQYF
TRBV5-4	CASSLWGGDWQFF
TRBV15	CATSPWGGSSYNEQFF
TRBV7-2	CASSLDTDRYGYTF
TRBV6-5	CASRAGTSPLHF
TRBV27	CASSPLTSGATYTGELFF